What follows describes a single T cell receptor (beta chain). The data are from a study of blood T cell repertoires in COVID-19. Study details: The origin of the acute and convalescent COVID-19 samples was the United States, Italy and Spain. From T cells, B-cell-depleted T cells, or PBMCs came the material, which was cDNA or gDNA.

Clones were read by immunoSEQ multiplex PCR, and TCRdb kept only the in-frame ones, dropping some. The table includes 180,000 or so clones, around 80% detected once. This CDR3 contains 18 residues. V shed 1 base and J 0 bases; nucleotides not matched to a gene: 10. Germline-derived CDR1 and CDR2 are LGHDT and YNNKEL (reference sequence). The genes are TRBV3-1 (or the pseudogene TRBV3-2) and TRBJ2-3; 7 bases align to TRBD2. Sequenced: peripheral blood. This TCR was sampled from a woman older than 75 with active or convalescent COVID-19. The CDR3 sequence is CASSQVVYGGFSTDTQYF. DNA of the CDR3: TGTGCCAGCAGCCAAGTCGTTTACGGGGGGTTCAGCACAGATACGCAGTATTTT.